This T cell receptor (beta chain) was found in a study of CD8 T cells in ankylosing spondylitis. General study points: The authors reported significant enrichment of disease-linked clones in matched ankylosing spondylitis synovial fluid. Reactive arthritis synovial fluid and blood previously showed some of these motif variants.

A remark on this clonotype: Its matching antigen is unknown. This may be a read error: a much more frequent sequence differs by one nucleotide.

TCRdb reanalysed the 5' RACE reads using MiXCR and keeps one entry per CDR3 protein. The sample lists 200,000 to 300,000 distinct CDR3 sequences, approximately 9% occurring once. The CDR3 runs 12 residues. Per the germline V gene, CDR1 is SGHDT and CDR2 is YYEEEE. Trimming cost V 2 bases and J 4 bases, with 6 bases left between them. The chain has TRBV5-6 and TRBJ1-2; unclear D gene. The receptor was isolated from a male donor with ankylosing spondylitis or in good health (not recorded which). Sequencing input: blood, either unsorted or a sorted T cell fraction (not recorded which). This chain's CDR3 is CASSLTVYGYTF. In nucleotides, the CDR3 is TGTGCCAGCAGCTTAACAGTCTATGGCTACACCTTC.